The TCR beta chain described here comes from a study of monozygotic twins with cystic fibrosis. Notes on the study in general: Unrelated CF individuals shared fewer identical clonotypes than monozygotic CF twins. Clonality was generally low (median around 0.009), higher in the most severe patients. In 13 of 16 pairs, V gene usage was closest to the co-twin's. No link emerged between shared CDR3 counts and age, concordance or severity.

Remarks on this clone: Antigen: not known.

Profiled with immunoSEQ multiplex PCR; TCRdb holds only in-frame clones, not every one. This sample carries around 10,000 clones, approximately 99.4% of them seen once, and the ten largest clones take around 0.4%. The J segment lost 5 bases and the V segment lost 3 bases, leaving 4 bases of the junction unmatched. The CDR3 contains 15 residues. From germline, CDR1 is WNHNN and CDR2 SYGVQD (reference sequence). The receptor's source is a man between 18 and 29 years old with cystic fibrosis. This chain uses TRBV10-1 with TRBJ2-5; 12 bases agree with TRBD2. The source material was blood. The CDR3: CASSDDLAGGETQYF. CDR3 sequence (DNA): TGCGCCAGCAGTGATGATCTAGCGGGAGGGGAGACCCAGTACTTC.